This is a list of T cell receptor beta chains from one sample in a study of T cells in Graves' hyperthyroidism and ophthalmopathy. Via MiXCR, TCRdb re-called the multiplex PCR reads, giving one row per CDR3 protein. The data contain almost 500,000 distinct CDR3 sequences, roughly 23% of them singletons. The source material was blood. These receptors were taken from a woman in her 70s with Graves' ophthalmopathy. The CDR3 runs from the conserved cysteine through the conserved F or W. The order of the fields is clone size, J gene, D gene, V gene, CDR3 protein, CDR3 DNA. A D gene is named only where the DNA matches it firmly. Not all rows give a size; the values are once, few, many and, for expanded clones, a class.

NA | TRBJ2-7 | NA | TRBV3-1 | CASRKGRDRGYEQYF | TGTGCCAGCAGGAAGGGAAGGGACCGAGGCTACGAGCAGTACTTC
NA | TRBJ2-5 | NA | TRBV18 | CASSPILGGETQYF | TGTGCCAGCTCCCCAATTTTGGGGGGAGAGACCCAGTACTTC
NA | TRBJ1-5 | TRBD1 | TRBV5-1 | CASSGGGTGDKVYSNQPQHF | TGCGCCAGCAGCGGAGGAGGGACAGGAGACAAAGTATATAGCAATCAGCCCCAGCATTTT
many | TRBJ1-2 | NA | TRBV12-3/TRBV12-4 | CASSLTRTALRGYTF | TGTGCCAGCAGTTTAACCAGGACAGCCCTCCGTGGCTACACCTTC
few | TRBJ2-1 | TRBD2 | TRBV7-3 | CASSPGTSGTLGEQFF | TGTGCCAGCAGCCCAGGGACTAGCGGGACCCTGGGGGAGCAGTTCTTC
NA | TRBJ1-1 | NA | TRBV7-2 | CASSFMWGPNTEAFF | TGTGCCAGCAGCTTCATGTGGGGACCCAACACTGAAGCTTTCTTT
NA | TRBJ2-1 | NA | TRBV20-1 | CSAGTAGAAYNEQFF | TGCAGTGCAGGGACTGCCGGGGCCGCCTACAATGAGCAGTTCTTC
NA | TRBJ2-7 | TRBD1 | TRBV7-2 | CASRDRGRNEQYF | TGTGCCAGCAGAGACAGGGGGCGGAACGAGCAGTACTTC
NA | TRBJ1-4 | NA | TRBV20-1 | CSAPTTTNEKLFF | TGCAGTGCTCCGACAACAACTAATGAAAAACTGTTTTTT
NA | TRBJ1-1 | NA | TRBV29-1 | CSADTSETEAFF | TGCAGCGCCGACACTTCCGAAACTGAAGCTTTCTTT
many | TRBJ2-1 | NA | TRBV7-8 | CASSSSGRHNEQFF | TGTGCCAGCAGCTCTAGTGGGAGGCACAATGAGCAGTTCTTC
many | TRBJ1-1 | TRBD1 | TRBV6-5 | CASSYRQGDEVNTEAFF | TGTGCCAGCAGTTACCGGCAGGGGGATGAGGTGAACACTGAAGCTTTCTTT
NA | TRBJ1-2 | NA | TRBV7-9 | CASSFDAGEPPF | TGTGCCAGCAGCTTTGATGCGGGGGAGCCCCCCTTC
many | TRBJ2-1 | TRBD1 | TRBV28 | CASRQDRSSYNEQFF | TGTGCCAGCAGACAGGACAGGAGCTCCTACAATGAGCAGTTCTTC
few | TRBJ1-1 | TRBD1 | TRBV19 | CAVAQGANTEAFF | TGTGCCGTGGCACAGGGGGCTAACACTGAAGCTTTCTTT
NA | TRBJ2-7 | TRBD2 | TRBV20-1 | CSATGLAGNGQYF | TGCAGTGCTACTGGACTAGCGGGAAACGGGCAGTACTTC
many | TRBJ1-2 | TRBD1 | TRBV6-1 | CASSYGPGGLGYGYTF | TGTGCCAGCAGTTACGGGCCAGGGGGTTTGGGGTATGGCTACACCTTC
NA | TRBJ2-7 | TRBD1 | TRBV19 | CASSMAGGEPLYEQYF | TGTGCCAGTAGTATGGCAGGGGGCGAGCCACTATACGAGCAGTACTTC
NA | TRBJ2-7 | NA | TRBV14 | CASSQFYEQYF | TGTGCCAGCAGTCAATTCTACGAGCAGTACTTC
many | TRBJ2-1 | TRBD2 | TRBV11-2 | CASSSLRERTYNEQFF | TGTGCCAGCAGCTCCTTGCGGGAGCGGACCTACAATGAGCAGTTCTTC
many | TRBJ2-2 | NA | TRBV28 | CASKHPGWVTGELFF | TGTGCCAGCAAGCATCCAGGGTGGGTCACCGGGGAGCTGTTTTTT
few | TRBJ2-2 | NA | TRBV10-3 | CATKEGGPNTGELFF | TGTGCCACCAAAGAGGGCGGGCCGAACACCGGGGAGCTGTTTTTT
NA | TRBJ2-2 | NA | TRBV6-5 | CASSYSMAFTGELFF | TGTGCCAGCAGTTACTCGATGGCTTTCACCGGGGAGCTGTTTTTT
few | TRBJ2-3 | TRBD2 | TRBV6-8 | CASSYPRLAASTDTQYF | TGTGCCAGCAGTTACCCCAGACTAGCAGCTAGCACAGATACGCAGTATTTT
few | TRBJ2-1 | TRBD2 | TRBV25-1 | CASSEYISGRINNEQFF | TGTGCCAGCAGTGAATACATTAGCGGGAGAATTAACAATGAGCAGTTCTTC
NA | TRBJ1-6 | NA | TRBV30 | CAWSRGRGERRSPLHF | TGTGCCTGGAGTCGGGGTCGGGGCGAAAGACGTTCACCCCTCCACTTT
NA | TRBJ1-4 | NA | TRBV30 | CAWSVRGGTFEKLFF | TGTGCCTGGAGTGTACGGGGGGGGACGTTTGAAAAACTGTTTTTT
few | TRBJ2-7 | TRBD2 | TRBV9 | CASSVAGGNSYEQYF | TGTGCCAGCAGCGTAGCGGGAGGGAACTCCTACGAGCAGTACTTC